The rows below give T cell receptor beta chains drawn from one sample of a study of blood T cell repertoires in COVID-19. Generated by immunoSEQ multiplex PCR, the TCRdb table keeps only in-frame clones and is missing some. The repertoire has hundreds of thousands of clones, about 88% of them found once; the top ten carry around a tenth. Specimen: PBMCs or T cells enriched from blood (not recorded which). The origin of the receptors is a woman aged 40 to 49 who had recovered from COVID-19. Both conserved end residues are part of each CDR3. Fields, in order: CDR3 length, J gene, V gene, D gene, clone size, CDR3 protein, CDR3 DNA. The D gene is left open where the match is weak. Some rows have no size entry. The others give once, few or many, or a class for an expanded clone.

length: 17
J: TRBJ2-3
V: TRBV3-1/TRBV3-2
D: TRBD1
size: NA
CDR3: CASSGTEKEPNTDTQYF
DNA: TGTGCCAGCAGCGGGACAGAAAAGGAACCCAACACAGATACGCAGTATTTT

length: 14
J: TRBJ2-1
V: TRBV30
D: TRBD2
size: NA
CDR3: CAWSETSGHNEQFF
DNA: TGTGCCTGGAGTGAGACTAGCGGCCACAATGAGCAGTTCTTC

length: 14
J: TRBJ2-2
V: TRBV5-4
D: NA
size: NA
CDR3: CASRSTPNTGELFF
DNA: TGTGCCAGCAGATCGACACCGAACACCGGGGAGCTGTTTTTT

length: 17
J: TRBJ2-5
V: TRBV15
D: TRBD1
size: NA
CDR3: CATSREHGTGSEETQYF
DNA: TGTGCCACCAGCAGAGAACACGGGACAGGGTCCGAAGAGACCCAGTACTTC

length: 13
J: TRBJ2-1
V: TRBV24-1
D: NA
size: NA
CDR3: CATSKERGSEQFF
DNA: TGTGCCACCAGCAAGGAGAGGGGGAGTGAGCAGTTCTTC

length: 18
J: TRBJ2-6
V: TRBV6-6
D: TRBD2
size: NA
CDR3: CASSRFLGGGTGANVLTF
DNA: TGTGCCAGCAGTCGTTTTTTGGGGGGAGGGACTGGGGCCAACGTCCTGACTTTC

length: 15
J: TRBJ2-7
V: TRBV5-8
D: NA
size: NA
CDR3: CASSSPRVMDYEQYF
DNA: TGTGCCAGCAGTTCACCCCGGGTCATGGACTACGAGCAGTACTTC

length: 17
J: TRBJ2-2
V: TRBV7-8
D: TRBD2
size: NA
CDR3: CASSLRTSGGGTGELFF
DNA: TGTGCCAGCAGCCTCCGGACTAGCGGGGGAGGGACCGGGGAGCTGTTTTTT

length: 16
J: TRBJ2-7
V: TRBV5-1
D: NA
size: few
CDR3: CASSPRGGREGYEQYF
DNA: TGCGCCAGCAGCCCCAGGGGAGGCAGGGAGGGCTACGAGCAGTACTTC

length: 13
J: TRBJ1-2
V: TRBV28
D: NA
size: NA
CDR3: CASSLKGHYGYTF
DNA: TGTGCCAGCAGTTTGAAGGGGCACTATGGCTACACCTTC

length: 18
J: TRBJ2-1
V: TRBV24-1
D: NA
size: NA
CDR3: CATSGIGGEGQKRNEQFF
DNA: TGTGCCACCAGTGGTATTGGGGGCGAAGGTCAAAAAAGGAATGAGCAGTTCTTC

length: 14
J: TRBJ1-2
V: TRBV6-5
D: NA
size: NA
CDR3: CASGGTPPSYGYTF
DNA: TGTGCCAGCGGGGGGACCCCCCCATCCTATGGCTACACCTTC

length: 13
J: TRBJ1-1
V: TRBV5-8
D: NA
size: NA
CDR3: CASGAGSNTEAFF
DNA: TGTGCCAGCGGGGCAGGGTCCAACACTGAAGCTTTCTTT

length: 15
J: TRBJ2-2
V: TRBV2
D: TRBD2
size: NA
CDR3: CASILLAGYTGELFF
DNA: TGTGCCAGCATCTTACTAGCGGGGTACACCGGGGAGCTGTTTTTT

length: 16
J: TRBJ2-1
V: TRBV27
D: TRBD1
size: NA
CDR3: CASSTRDRGTYNEQFF
DNA: TGTGCCAGCAGTACCCGGGACAGGGGAACCTACAATGAGCAGTTCTTC

length: 16
J: TRBJ2-7
V: TRBV18
D: NA
size: NA
CDR3: CASSPGGRSYSYEQYF
DNA: TGTGCCAGCTCACCAGGGGGCAGGTCTTACTCCTACGAGCAGTACTTC

length: 13
J: TRBJ2-1
V: TRBV5-1
D: TRBD2
size: NA
CDR3: CASSAGGVPEQFF
DNA: TGCGCCAGCAGCGCCGGGGGGGTCCCTGAGCAGTTCTTC

length: 16
J: TRBJ2-7
V: TRBV7-9
D: NA
size: NA
CDR3: CASSSGGGRVTYEQYF
DNA: TGTGCCAGCAGCTCCGGGGGTGGGCGGGTCACCTACGAGCAGTACTTC

length: 13
J: TRBJ1-3
V: TRBV30
D: NA
size: NA
CDR3: CAWTGNAGNTIYF
DNA: TGTGCCTGGACGGGGAATGCCGGAAACACCATATATTTT

length: 15
J: TRBJ1-1
V: TRBV19
D: NA
size: NA
CDR3: CASSLSGTLNTEAFF
DNA: TGTGCCAGTAGTCTTAGCGGGACCTTGAACACTGAAGCTTTCTTT

length: 14
J: TRBJ1-5
V: TRBV6-5
D: NA
size: NA
CDR3: CASTGNPSNQPQHF
DNA: TGTGCCAGCACCGGTAATCCTAGCAATCAGCCCCAGCATTTT

length: 15
J: TRBJ2-5
V: TRBV5-1
D: TRBD2
size: NA
CDR3: CASSSGLAGVETQYF
DNA: TGCGCCAGCAGCTCAGGACTAGCGGGAGTTGAGACCCAGTACTTC

length: 18
J: TRBJ2-5
V: TRBV6-1
D: TRBD1
size: once
CDR3: CASSAGGGQGGWLETQYF
DNA: TGTGCCAGCAGTGCGGGCGGGGGACAGGGAGGGTGGCTGGAGACCCAGTACTTC

length: 15
J: TRBJ1-5
V: TRBV18
D: NA
size: once
CDR3: CASSDGGLVNQPQHF
DNA: TGTGCCAGCTCAGACGGGGGGTTAGTTAATCAGCCCCAGCATTTT

length: 15
J: TRBJ2-1
V: TRBV19
D: NA
size: NA
CDR3: CASTNDGLSYNEQFF
DNA: TGTGCCAGTACCAATGATGGCCTTTCCTACAATGAGCAGTTCTTC

length: 14
J: TRBJ1-5
V: TRBV5-6
D: NA
size: NA
CDR3: CASSQQVAGQPQHF
DNA: TGTGCCAGCAGCCAACAGGTAGCAGGTCAGCCCCAGCATTTT